The 3 T cell receptor beta chains in this list originate from one sample, sequenced in a study of blood T cell repertoires in COVID-19. The data were produced by immunoSEQ multiplex PCR, yet TCRdb's version contains in-frame clones alone and is incomplete. There are 66,000 or so clones in the sample; about four fifths occur only once, and roughly a tenth lies in the top ten. The sample was peripheral blood. These receptors were collected from a human donor in a cohort sampled during active COVID-19.

The chain carries TRBV3-1 (or the pseudogene TRBV3-2) and TRBJ1-4; 7 bases match TRBD1. Germline assignment: CDR1 LGHDT and CDR2 YNNKEL (reference sequence). The V gene end was trimmed by 1 base and the J gene end by 7 bases; junction bases not matched to a gene: 9. The CDR3 length is 16 residues. Here the CDR3 DNA reads TGTGCCAGCAGCCAAGGGCTCAGGGGGAGAGTTGAAAAACTGTTTTTT. It is translated as CASSQGLRGRVEKLFF.

This chain links TRBV7-9 with TRBJ2-7; TRBD1 matches at 11 bases. This CDR3 region has 14 residues. Unmatched junction bases numbered 3, after V lost 4 bases and J lost 4 bases. CDR1 SEHNR and CDR2 FQNEAQ come from the germline V gene (reference sequence). The CDR3: CASSSGTGGYEQYF. The CDR3 DNA sequence: TGTGCCAGCAGCTCCGGGACAGGGGGTTACGAGCAGTACTTC.

The chain joins TRBV7-2 to TRBJ2-2, with TRBD1 identical over 9 bases. Germline trimming cut 5 bases from V and 7 bases from J; bases unmatched to any gene: 5. The CDR3 runs 14 residues. Germline V gene lookup returns CDR1 SGHTA and CDR2 FQGNSA. DNA of the CDR3: TGTGCCAGCAGCGCCGGGACAGGGCACGGGGAGCTGTTTTTT. Encoded protein: CASSAGTGHGELFF.